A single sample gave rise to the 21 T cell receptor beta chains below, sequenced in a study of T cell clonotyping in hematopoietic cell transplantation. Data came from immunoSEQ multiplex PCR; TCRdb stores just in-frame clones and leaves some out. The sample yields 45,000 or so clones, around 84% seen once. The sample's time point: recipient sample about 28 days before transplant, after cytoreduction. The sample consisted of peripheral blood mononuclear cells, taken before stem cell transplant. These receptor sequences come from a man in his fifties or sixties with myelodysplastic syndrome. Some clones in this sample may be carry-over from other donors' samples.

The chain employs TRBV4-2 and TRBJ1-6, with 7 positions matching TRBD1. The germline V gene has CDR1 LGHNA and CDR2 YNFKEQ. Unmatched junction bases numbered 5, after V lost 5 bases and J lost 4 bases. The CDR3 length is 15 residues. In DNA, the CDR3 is TGTGCCAGCAGCTCTGACAGGGTTTATAATTCACCCCTCCACTTT. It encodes CASSSDRVYNSPLHF.

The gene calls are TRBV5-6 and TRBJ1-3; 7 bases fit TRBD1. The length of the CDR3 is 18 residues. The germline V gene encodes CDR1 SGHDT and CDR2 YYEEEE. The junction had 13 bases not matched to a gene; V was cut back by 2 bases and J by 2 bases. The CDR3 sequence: CASSFSGKRTGAGNTIYF. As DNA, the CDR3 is TGTGCCAGCAGCTTTTCGGGGAAGAGAACAGGGGCTGGAAACACCATATATTTT.

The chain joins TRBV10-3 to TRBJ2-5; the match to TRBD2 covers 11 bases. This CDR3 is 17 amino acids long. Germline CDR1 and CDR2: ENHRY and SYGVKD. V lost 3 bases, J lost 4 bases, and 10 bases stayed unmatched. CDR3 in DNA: TGTGCCATCAGTGAAACCCATCTAGCGGGGGGCGGAGAGACCCAGTACTTC. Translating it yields CAISETHLAGGGETQYF.

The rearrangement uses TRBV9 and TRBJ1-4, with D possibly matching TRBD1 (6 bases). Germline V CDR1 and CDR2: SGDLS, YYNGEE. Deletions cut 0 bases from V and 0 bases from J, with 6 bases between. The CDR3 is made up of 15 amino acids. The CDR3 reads CASSVGTATNEKLFF. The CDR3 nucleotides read TGTGCCAGCAGCGTAGGGACAGCAACTAATGAAAAACTGTTTTTT.

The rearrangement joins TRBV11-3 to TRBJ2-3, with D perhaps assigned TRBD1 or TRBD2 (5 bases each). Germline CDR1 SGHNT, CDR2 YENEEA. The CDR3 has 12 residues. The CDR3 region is CAFEGITDTQYF. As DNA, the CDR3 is TGTGCGTTCGAGGGGATCACGGATACGCAGTATTTT.

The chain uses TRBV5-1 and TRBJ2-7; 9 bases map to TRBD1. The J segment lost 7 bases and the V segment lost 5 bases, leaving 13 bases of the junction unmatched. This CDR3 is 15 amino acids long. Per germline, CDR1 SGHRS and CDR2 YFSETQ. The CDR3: CASRPGTGPSGEQYF. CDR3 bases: TGCGCCAGCAGGCCCGGGACAGGGCCCTCGGGAGAGCAGTACTTC.

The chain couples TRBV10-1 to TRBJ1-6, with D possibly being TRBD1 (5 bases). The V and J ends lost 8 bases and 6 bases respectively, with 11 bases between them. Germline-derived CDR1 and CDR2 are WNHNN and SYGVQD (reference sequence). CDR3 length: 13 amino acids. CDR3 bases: TGCGCCAGCCGGCGGGACTTTAATTCACCCCTCCACTTT. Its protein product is CASRRDFNSPLHF.

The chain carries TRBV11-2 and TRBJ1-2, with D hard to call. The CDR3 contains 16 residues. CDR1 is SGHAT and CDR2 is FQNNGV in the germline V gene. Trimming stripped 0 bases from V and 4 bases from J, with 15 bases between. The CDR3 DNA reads TGTGCCAGCAGCTTAGAATCTCGAGTGGGAGTCTATGGCTACACCTTC. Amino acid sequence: CASSLESRVGVYGYTF.

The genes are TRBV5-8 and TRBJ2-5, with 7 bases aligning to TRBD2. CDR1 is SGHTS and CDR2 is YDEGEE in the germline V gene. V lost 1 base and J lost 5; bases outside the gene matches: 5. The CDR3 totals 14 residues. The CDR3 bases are TGTGCCAGCAGCTTGTTGCGGGGAGGGGAGACCCAGTACTTC. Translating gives CASSLLRGGETQYF.

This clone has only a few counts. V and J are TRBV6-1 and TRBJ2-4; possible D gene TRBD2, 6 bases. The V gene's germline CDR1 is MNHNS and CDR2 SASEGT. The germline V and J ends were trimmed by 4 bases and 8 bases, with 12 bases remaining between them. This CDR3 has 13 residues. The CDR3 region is CASSADYRDIQYF. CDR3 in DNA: TGTGCCAGCAGTGCGGACTATAGGGACATTCAGTACTTC.

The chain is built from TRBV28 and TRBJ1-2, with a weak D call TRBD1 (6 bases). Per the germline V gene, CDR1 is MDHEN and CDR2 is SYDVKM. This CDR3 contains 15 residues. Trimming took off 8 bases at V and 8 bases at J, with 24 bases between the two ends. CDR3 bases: TGTGCCAGCCACAAGAGGGGGTATATTTTAGCAGGCTACACCTTC. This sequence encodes CASHKRGYILAGYTF.

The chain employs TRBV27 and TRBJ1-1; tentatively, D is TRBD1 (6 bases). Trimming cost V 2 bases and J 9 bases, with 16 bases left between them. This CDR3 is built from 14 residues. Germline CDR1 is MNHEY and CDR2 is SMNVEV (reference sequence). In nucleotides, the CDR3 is TGTGCCAGCAGTTTAAACCCCGACAGGACTAAAGCTTTCTTT. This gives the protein CASSLNPDRTKAFF.

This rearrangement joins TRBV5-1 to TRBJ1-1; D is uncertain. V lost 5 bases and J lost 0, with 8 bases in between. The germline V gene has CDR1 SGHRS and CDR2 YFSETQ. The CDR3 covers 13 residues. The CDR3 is CASSVGLNTEAFF. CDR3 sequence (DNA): TGCGCCAGCAGTGTAGGGTTGAACACTGAAGCTTTCTTT.

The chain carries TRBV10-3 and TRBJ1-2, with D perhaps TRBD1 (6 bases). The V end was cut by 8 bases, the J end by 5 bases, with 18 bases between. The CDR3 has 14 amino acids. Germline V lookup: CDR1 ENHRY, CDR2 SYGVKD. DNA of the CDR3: TGTGCCATCTGCGAACAGGGATTTTGTTATGGCTACACCTTC. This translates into CAICEQGFCYGYTF.

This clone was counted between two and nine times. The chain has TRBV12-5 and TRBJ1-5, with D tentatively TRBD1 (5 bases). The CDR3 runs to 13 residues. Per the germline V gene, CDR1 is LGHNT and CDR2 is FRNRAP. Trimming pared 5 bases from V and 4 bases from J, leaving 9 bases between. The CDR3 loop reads CASGPRGNQPQHF. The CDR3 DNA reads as TGTGCTAGTGGTCCCCGGGGGAATCAGCCCCAGCATTTT.

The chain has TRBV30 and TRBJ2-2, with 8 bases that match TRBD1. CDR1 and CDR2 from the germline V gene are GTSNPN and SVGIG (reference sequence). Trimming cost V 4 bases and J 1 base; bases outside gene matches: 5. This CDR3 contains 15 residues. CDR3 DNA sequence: TGTGCCTGGATGGCAGGGGGCTGGAACACCGGGGAGCTGTTTTTT. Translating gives CAWMAGGWNTGELFF.

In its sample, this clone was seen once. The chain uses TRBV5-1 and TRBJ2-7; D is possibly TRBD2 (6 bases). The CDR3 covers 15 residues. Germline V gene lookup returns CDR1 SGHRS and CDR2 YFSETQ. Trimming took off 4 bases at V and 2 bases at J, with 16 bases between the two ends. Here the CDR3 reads CASSLGGTQTYEQYF. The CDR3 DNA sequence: TGCGCCAGCAGCCTGGGCGGGACCCAGACCTACGAGCAGTACTTC. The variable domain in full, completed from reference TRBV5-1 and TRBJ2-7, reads KAGVTQTPRYLIKTRGQQVTLSCSPISGHRSVSWYQQTPGQGLQFLFEYFSETQRNKGNFPGRFSGRQFSNSRSEMNVSTLELGDSALYLCASSLGGTQTYEQYFGPGTRLTVT.

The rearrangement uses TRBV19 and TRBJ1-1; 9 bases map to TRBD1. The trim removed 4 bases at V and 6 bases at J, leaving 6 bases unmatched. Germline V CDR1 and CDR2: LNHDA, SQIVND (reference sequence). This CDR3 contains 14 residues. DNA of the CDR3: TGTGCCAGTAGTACCGGACAGGGGAAGGCTGAAGCTTTCTTT. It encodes CASSTGQGKAEAFF.

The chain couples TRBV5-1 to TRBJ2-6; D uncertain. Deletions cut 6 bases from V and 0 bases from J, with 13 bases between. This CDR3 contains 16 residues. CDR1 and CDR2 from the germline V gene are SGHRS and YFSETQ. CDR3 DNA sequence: TGCGCCAGCATGAGAGGATTTGTCTCTGGGGCCAACGTCCTGACTTTC. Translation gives CASMRGFVSGANVLTF.

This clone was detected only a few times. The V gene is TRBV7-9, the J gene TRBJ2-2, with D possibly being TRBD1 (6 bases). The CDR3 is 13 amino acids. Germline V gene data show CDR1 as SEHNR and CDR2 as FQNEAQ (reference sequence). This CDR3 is CYAGTLNTGELFF. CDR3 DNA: TGTTATGCCGGGACACTTAACACCGGGGAGCTGTTTTTT.

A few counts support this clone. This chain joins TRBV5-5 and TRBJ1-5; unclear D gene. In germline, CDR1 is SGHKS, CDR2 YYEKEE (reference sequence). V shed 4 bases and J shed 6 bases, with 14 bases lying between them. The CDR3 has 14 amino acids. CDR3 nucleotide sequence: TGTGCCAGCAGCCTTAACAGCCGCAGTCAGCCCCAGCATTTT. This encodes CASSLNSRSQPQHF.